The 16 T cell receptor beta chains below come from one sample, sequenced in a study of blood T cell repertoires in COVID-19. Repertoires were generated with immunoSEQ multiplex PCR, while TCRdb's copy carries only in-frame clones and drops some. The sample lists around 300,000 clones, more than 75% occurring once. Sequencing input: PBMCs or T cells enriched from blood (not recorded which). The source is a woman aged 55-75 years in a cohort exposed to, infected with or recovered from COVID-19 (not recorded which).

The chain recombines TRBV4-1 with TRBJ1-2; the D gene is possibly TRBD1 (6 bases). Looked up from germline, CDR1 is MGHRA and CDR2 is YSYEKL. V was trimmed by 0 bases and J by 3 bases, leaving 14 bases between them. The CDR3 covers 16 residues. CDR3 in DNA: TGCGCCAGCAGCCAAGATAGGGGGAGAAACGACTATGGCTACACCTTC. It encodes CASSQDRGRNDYGYTF.

The rearrangement links TRBV5-6 to TRBJ1-6; 8 bases agree with TRBD1. CDR3 length: 15 residues. J was trimmed by 7 bases and V by 4 bases; bases with no gene match: 7. Germline CDR1 reads SGHDT; CDR2 reads YYEEEE. CDR3 coding DNA: TGTGCCAGCAGCGGGAGACAGGGGCGGAATTCACCCCTCCACTTT. It encodes CASSGRQGRNSPLHF. The full variable domain, with the rest looked up from reference TRBV5-6 and TRBJ1-6, is DAGVTQSPTHLIKTRGQQVTLRCSPKSGHDTVSWYQQALGQGPQFIFQYYEEEERQRGNFPDRFSGHQFPNYSSELNVNALLLGDSALYLCASSGRQGRNSPLHFGNGTRLTVT.

The chain joins TRBV30 to TRBJ2-3; D is unclear. Trimming pared 1 base from V and 4 bases from J, leaving 9 bases between. The CDR3 totals 13 residues. Germline values: CDR1 GTSNPN, CDR2 SVGIG (reference sequence). The CDR3 DNA reads TGTGCCTGGAGTGAGAGTTTCGCAGATACGCAGTATTTT. It encodes CAWSESFADTQYF. The complete variable domain, with remaining parts taken from reference TRBV30 and TRBJ2-3, reads SQTIHQWPATLVQPVGSPLSLECTVEGTSNPNLYWYRQAAGRGLQLLFYSVGIGQISSEVPQNLSASRPQDRQFILSSKKLLLSDSGFYLCAWSESFADTQYFGPGTRLTVL.

The chain employs TRBV3-1 (or the pseudogene TRBV3-2) and TRBJ1-1; D is unclear. Looked up from germline, CDR1 is LGHDT and CDR2 is YNNKEL (reference sequence). There are 13 residues in the CDR3. Trimming took 4 bases from V and 7 from J, leaving 13 bases between them. CDR3 coding DNA: TGTGCCAGCAGCCCCCTTTATAATAGTGAAGCTTTCTTT. This translates into CASSPLYNSEAFF.

The genes are TRBV29-1 and TRBJ1-4; possibly TRBD1 for D (6 bases). The CDR3 is 13 amino acids. Germline CDR1 is SQVTM and CDR2 is ANQGSEA. V dropped 6 bases and J dropped 6 bases, with 14 bases sitting between them. CDR3 loop: CSVLQGRHEKLFF. CDR3 in DNA: TGCAGCGTCTTACAGGGCCGACATGAAAAACTGTTTTTT.

The V gene is TRBV12-3 or TRBV12-4, the J gene TRBJ2-7; a weak D match, TRBD2 (6 bases). This CDR3 is built from 12 residues. Deletions cut 4 bases from V and 12 bases from J, with 16 bases between. The CDR3 region has the DNA TGTGCCAGCAGTTCGAGAGCCGGGAGCGGGTACTTC. Its translation: CASSSRAGSGYF.

The chain has TRBV6-5 and TRBJ2-2; 7 bases align to TRBD2. Trimming cost V 5 bases and J 1 base; bases outside gene matches: 4. This CDR3 is built from 15 residues. Per germline, CDR1 MNHEY and CDR2 SVGAGI. The CDR3 sequence: CASSPKRGNTGELFF. The CDR3, as DNA: TGTGCCAGCAGTCCAAAGCGGGGGAACACCGGGGAGCTGTTTTTT.

The gene calls are TRBV9 and TRBJ2-7, with 10 bases identical to TRBD2. V lost 3 bases, J lost 3 bases, and 9 bases stayed unmatched. The CDR3 is 16 amino acids. Germline V CDR1 and CDR2: SGDLS, YYNGEE. The CDR3 DNA reads as TGTGCCAGCAGCGCTACACTAGCGGGGTTATACTACGAGCAGTACTTC. Residues: CASSATLAGLYYEQYF.

The chain is built from TRBV21-1 and TRBJ1-6; no check of the table's D call, TRBD1, against the DNA was made. TRBV21-1 is deemed a pseudogene. The CDR3 is 16 residues long. The CDR3 sequence is CASSPTGENHNSPLHF. In DNA form, the CDR3 reads TGTGCCAGCAGCCCTACAGGGGAGAACCATAATTCACCCCTCCACTTT.

The rearrangement joins TRBV2 to TRBJ1-1; tentative D call: TRBD1 (6 bases). CDR1 and CDR2 from the germline V gene are SNHLY and FYNNEI. V lost 6 bases to trimming and J lost 8 bases, with 16 bases between them. The length of the CDR3 is 13 residues. The CDR3 DNA is TGTGCCAGCAGGGGGGCAGGGCAATCCGAAGCTTTCTTT. This gives the protein CASRGAGQSEAFF.

V and J are TRBV5-6 and TRBJ1-2, with D unresolved. V lost 2 bases and J 0 bases, leaving 11 bases between the germline ends. Germline assignment: CDR1 SGHDT and CDR2 YYEEEE. The CDR3 is 15 residues long. CDR3 bases: TGTGCCAGCAGCTTATGGCCAGGTGCTAACTATGGCTACACCTTC. This codes for CASSLWPGANYGYTF.

The J gene is TRBJ1-3, the V gene TRBV9; D perhaps matches TRBD1 (6 bases). V lost 4 bases to trimming and J lost 0 bases, with 11 bases between them. CDR3 length: 15 residues. Per germline, CDR1 SGDLS and CDR2 YYNGEE. CDR3 region: CASSPQGNSGNTIYF. The DNA of the CDR3 is TGTGCCAGCAGCCCACAGGGTAACTCTGGAAACACCATATATTTT.

The chain combines TRBV28 with TRBJ1-5; possibly TRBD1 for D (5 bases). V dropped 5 bases and J dropped 7 bases, with 9 bases sitting between them. Germline CDR1 MDHEN, CDR2 SYDVKM. The CDR3 loop spans 12 amino acids. CDR3 sequence: CASSIPGQPQHF. CDR3 nucleotides: TGTGCCAGCAGTATACCAGGGCAGCCCCAGCATTTT.

J is TRBJ1-1 and V is TRBV13; D gene unclear. The CDR3 covers 13 residues. The V gene's germline CDR1 is PRHDT and CDR2 FYEKMQ (reference sequence). V gave up 1 base and J gave up 1 base, with 4 bases separating them. The DNA of the CDR3 is TGTGCCAGCAGCTTAGAACAGAACACTGAAGCTTTCTTT. Translation: CASSLEQNTEAFF.

In this sample, this clone turned up many times. V gene TRBV30 combines with J gene TRBJ2-3; D perhaps matches TRBD2 (5 bases). Trimming cost V 0 bases and J 5 bases, with 12 bases left between them. Per germline, CDR1 GTSNPN and CDR2 SVGIG (reference sequence). The CDR3 sequence is 14 residues long. The CDR3 DNA reads TGTGCCTGGAGTGTAGGAGGAAGGGAAGATACGCAGTATTTT. As protein: CAWSVGGREDTQYF.

J is TRBJ1-1 and V is TRBV7-3, with D possibly TRBD1 on 5 matching bases. This CDR3 is built from 14 residues. Trimming stripped 5 bases from V and 2 bases from J, with 12 bases between. Germline CDR1 is SGHTA and CDR2 is FQGTGA. CDR3 in amino acids: CASSPTGGNTEAFF. The CDR3, as DNA: TGTGCCAGCAGCCCTACCGGGGGTAACACTGAAGCTTTCTTT.